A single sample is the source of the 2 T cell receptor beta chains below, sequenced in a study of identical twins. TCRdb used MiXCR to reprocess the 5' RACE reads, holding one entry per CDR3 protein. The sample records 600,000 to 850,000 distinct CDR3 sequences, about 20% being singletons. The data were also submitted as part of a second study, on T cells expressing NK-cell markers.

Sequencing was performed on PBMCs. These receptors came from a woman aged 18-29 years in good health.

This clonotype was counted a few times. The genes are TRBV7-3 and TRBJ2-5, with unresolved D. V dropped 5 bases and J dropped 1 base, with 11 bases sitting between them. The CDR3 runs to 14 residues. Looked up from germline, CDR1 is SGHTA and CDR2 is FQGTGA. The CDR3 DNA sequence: TGTGCCAGCAGCCCAACATCGGTCCAAGAGACCCAGTACTTC. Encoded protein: CASSPTSVQETQYF.

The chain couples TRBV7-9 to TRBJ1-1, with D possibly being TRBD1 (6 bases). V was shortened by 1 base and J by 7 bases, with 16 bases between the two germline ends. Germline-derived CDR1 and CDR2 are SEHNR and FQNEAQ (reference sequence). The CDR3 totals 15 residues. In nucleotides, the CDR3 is TGTGCCAGCAGCTTAGGGGGACACCGAAATGATGAAGCTTTCTTT. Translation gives CASSLGGHRNDEAFF.